Below are 6 T cell receptor beta chains sequenced from a single sample in a study of blood T cell repertoires in COVID-19 (TCRdb year 2020). The protocol used for the library was the immunoSEQ multiplex PCR assay. TCRdb's version of the immuneACCESS table is confined to in-frame rearrangements and falls short of the full clone set. An unresolved V gene accounts for under half of the shortfall where checked; the remainder is of unknown origin. The sample records 270,000 or so clones, roughly 84% of which are singletons. The ten most abundant clones make up about 3.5% of the sample. The sequenced sample consisted of PBMCs or T cells enriched from blood (not recorded which). These receptor sequences come from a man between 45 and 60 years old who had recovered from COVID-19.

This rearrangement joins TRBV10-3 to TRBJ2-2; TRBD2 matches at 8 bases. The CDR3 is 15 residues long. The V segment lost 8 bases and the J segment 3 bases; nucleotides outside the gene matches: 8. CDR1 and CDR2 from the germline V gene are ENHRY and SYGVKD. CDR3 nucleotide sequence: TGTGCCATCCCCGGACTAGCTCAACACACCGGGGAGCTGTTTTTT. It encodes CAIPGLAQHTGELFF.

The chain carries TRBV7-3 and TRBJ2-2; TRBD1 agrees at 7 bases. CDR3 size: 15 residues. Per germline, CDR1 SGHTA and CDR2 FQGTGA. Unmatched junction bases numbered 5, after V lost 5 bases and J lost 2 bases. The CDR3 loop is CASSPDRDNTGELFF. CDR3 DNA: TGTGCCAGCAGCCCAGACAGGGACAACACCGGGGAGCTGTTTTTT. The whole variable domain, filled in from reference TRBV7-3 and TRBJ2-2, reads GAGVSQTPSNKVTEKGKYVELRCDPISGHTALYWYRQSLGQGPEFLIYFQGTGAADDSGLPNDRFFAVRPEGSVSTLKIQRTERGDSAVYLCASSPDRDNTGELFFGEGSRLTVL.

The chain joins TRBV29-1 to TRBJ2-3; D is undetermined. V dropped 4 bases and J dropped 2 bases, with 4 bases sitting between them. This CDR3 is 11 amino acids long. Looked up from germline, CDR1 is SQVTM and CDR2 is ANQGSEA. CDR3 nucleotides: TGCAGCGTTGTCTACACAGATACGCAGTATTTT. Its translation: CSVVYTDTQYF.

This clone was recorded only once. The J gene is TRBJ2-7, the V gene TRBV5-1, with 8 bases lining up with TRBD1. This CDR3 comprises 14 residues. Trimming at V came to 0 bases and at J to 5 bases, leaving 4 bases not matched to a gene. CDR1 and CDR2 (germline): SGHRS, YFSETQ. The CDR3 DNA reads as TGCGCCAGCAGCTTGGAGGACAGGGCCCACGAGCAGTACTTC. This encodes CASSLEDRAHEQYF.

The count of this clone is one. The chain joins TRBV5-5 to TRBJ2-2; the D is unclear. Trimming pared 1 base from V and 1 base from J, leaving 11 bases between. This CDR3 region has 16 residues. CDR1 and CDR2 (germline): SGHKS, YYEKEE (reference sequence). CDR3 sequence reads: CASSLLGPMNTGELFF. In DNA, the CDR3 is TGTGCCAGCAGCTTGCTTGGCCCGATGAACACCGGGGAGCTGTTTTTT.

The V call is TRBV7-2, the J call TRBJ2-2; D is perhaps TRBD2 (5 bases). Germline assignment: CDR1 SGHTA and CDR2 FQGNSA. This CDR3 contains 12 residues. Trimming pared 5 bases from V and 5 bases from J, leaving 6 bases between. Here the CDR3 DNA reads TGTGCCAGCAGCCGACTAACCGGGGAGCTGTTTTTT. This sequence encodes CASSRLTGELFF. The full variable domain, completed using reference TRBV7-2 and TRBJ2-2, is GAGVSQSPSNKVTEKGKDVELRCDPISGHTALYWYRQSLGQGLEFLIYFQGNSAPDKSGLPSDRFSAERTGGSVSTLTIQRTQQEDSAVYLCASSRLTGELFFGEGSRLTVL.